Many counts were recorded for the clone carrying this TCR beta chain. Antigen: not known. V shed 1 base, J shed 7 bases, and the junction held 3 bases outside the gene matches. Germline CDR1 LNHNV, CDR2 YYDKDF (reference sequence). This CDR3 is built from 16 residues. Per the original data handling: In papillary thyroid cancer, a distant-metastasis classifier was built using CDR3 differences across clinicopathological groups. Through MiXCR, TCRdb re-clonotyped the PCR reads. The V and J calls here are based on TCRdb, not the publication. The sample records 28,000 or so clones, approximately 17% being singletons. The sample belongs to a study of metastatic and nonmetastatic thyroid tumors. Study in general: Repertoire data that came from the blood and tumor or nodule tissue of malignant and benign thyroid patients were compared.

Ahead of thyroid surgery, no patient had received treatment of any kind. Study conclusions and caveats: In blood and tumor, TCR beta diversity was reportedly significantly higher in malignant thyroid tumors than in benign nodules.

This chain joins TRBV15 and TRBJ2-1; TRBD2 aligns across 14 bases. The material sequenced was blood. This receptor was identified in a female donor with papillary thyroid cancer or a benign thyroid nodule (not recorded which). Some clones in this sample may be carry-over from other donors' samples. In DNA, the CDR3 is TGTGCCACCAGCAGAGTAGGACTAGCGGGAGGTAATGAGCAGTTCTTC. It specifies CATSRVGLAGGNEQFF.